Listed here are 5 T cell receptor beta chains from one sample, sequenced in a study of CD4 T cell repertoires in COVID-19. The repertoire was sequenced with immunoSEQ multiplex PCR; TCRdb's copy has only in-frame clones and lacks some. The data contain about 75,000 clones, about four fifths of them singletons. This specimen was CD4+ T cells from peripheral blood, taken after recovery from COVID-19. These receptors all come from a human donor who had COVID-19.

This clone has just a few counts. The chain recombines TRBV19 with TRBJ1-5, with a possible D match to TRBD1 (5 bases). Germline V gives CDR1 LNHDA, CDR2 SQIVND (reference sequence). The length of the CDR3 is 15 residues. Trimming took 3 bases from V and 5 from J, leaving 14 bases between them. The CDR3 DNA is TGTGCCAGTAGTATGTCAGGGTCGAAGTATCAGCCCCAGCATTTT. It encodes CASSMSGSKYQPQHF. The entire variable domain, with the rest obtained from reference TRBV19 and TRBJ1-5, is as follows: DGGITQSPKYLFRKEGQNVTLSCEQNLNHDAMYWYRQDPGQGLRLIYYSQIVNDFQKGDIAEGYSVSREKKESFPLTVTSAQKNPTAFYLCASSMSGSKYQPQHFGDGTRLSIL.

In DNA form, the CDR3 reads TGTGCCATCAGTGCGCATGTCGTAGCGGGAGTACGCGGGCACGAGCAGTACTTC. Translating it yields CAISAHVVAGVRGHEQYF. This sequence joins TRBV10-3 and TRBJ2-7; 9 bases align to TRBD2. The CDR3 is 18 residues long. Germline V gene data show CDR1 as ENHRY and CDR2 as SYGVKD. The J segment lost 5 bases and the V segment lost 4 bases, leaving 18 bases of the junction unmatched.

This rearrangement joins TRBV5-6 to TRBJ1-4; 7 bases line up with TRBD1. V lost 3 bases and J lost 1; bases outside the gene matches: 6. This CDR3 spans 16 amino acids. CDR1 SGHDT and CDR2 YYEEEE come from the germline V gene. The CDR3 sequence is CASSSRQGVTNEKLFF. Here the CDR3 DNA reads TGTGCCAGCAGCTCCCGACAGGGAGTAACTAATGAAAAACTGTTTTTT.

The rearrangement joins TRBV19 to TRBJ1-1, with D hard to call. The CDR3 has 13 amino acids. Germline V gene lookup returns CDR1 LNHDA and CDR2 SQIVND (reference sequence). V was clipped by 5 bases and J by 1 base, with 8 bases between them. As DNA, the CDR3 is TGTGCCAGTAGTTTCGGCAAGAACACTGAAGCTTTCTTT. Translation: CASSFGKNTEAFF.

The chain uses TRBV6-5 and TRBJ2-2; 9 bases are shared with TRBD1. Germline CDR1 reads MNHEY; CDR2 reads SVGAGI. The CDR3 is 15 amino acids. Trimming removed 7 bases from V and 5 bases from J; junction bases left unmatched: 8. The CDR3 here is CASKLQGASTGELFF. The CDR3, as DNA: TGTGCCAGCAAATTACAGGGGGCGTCTACCGGGGAGCTGTTTTTT.